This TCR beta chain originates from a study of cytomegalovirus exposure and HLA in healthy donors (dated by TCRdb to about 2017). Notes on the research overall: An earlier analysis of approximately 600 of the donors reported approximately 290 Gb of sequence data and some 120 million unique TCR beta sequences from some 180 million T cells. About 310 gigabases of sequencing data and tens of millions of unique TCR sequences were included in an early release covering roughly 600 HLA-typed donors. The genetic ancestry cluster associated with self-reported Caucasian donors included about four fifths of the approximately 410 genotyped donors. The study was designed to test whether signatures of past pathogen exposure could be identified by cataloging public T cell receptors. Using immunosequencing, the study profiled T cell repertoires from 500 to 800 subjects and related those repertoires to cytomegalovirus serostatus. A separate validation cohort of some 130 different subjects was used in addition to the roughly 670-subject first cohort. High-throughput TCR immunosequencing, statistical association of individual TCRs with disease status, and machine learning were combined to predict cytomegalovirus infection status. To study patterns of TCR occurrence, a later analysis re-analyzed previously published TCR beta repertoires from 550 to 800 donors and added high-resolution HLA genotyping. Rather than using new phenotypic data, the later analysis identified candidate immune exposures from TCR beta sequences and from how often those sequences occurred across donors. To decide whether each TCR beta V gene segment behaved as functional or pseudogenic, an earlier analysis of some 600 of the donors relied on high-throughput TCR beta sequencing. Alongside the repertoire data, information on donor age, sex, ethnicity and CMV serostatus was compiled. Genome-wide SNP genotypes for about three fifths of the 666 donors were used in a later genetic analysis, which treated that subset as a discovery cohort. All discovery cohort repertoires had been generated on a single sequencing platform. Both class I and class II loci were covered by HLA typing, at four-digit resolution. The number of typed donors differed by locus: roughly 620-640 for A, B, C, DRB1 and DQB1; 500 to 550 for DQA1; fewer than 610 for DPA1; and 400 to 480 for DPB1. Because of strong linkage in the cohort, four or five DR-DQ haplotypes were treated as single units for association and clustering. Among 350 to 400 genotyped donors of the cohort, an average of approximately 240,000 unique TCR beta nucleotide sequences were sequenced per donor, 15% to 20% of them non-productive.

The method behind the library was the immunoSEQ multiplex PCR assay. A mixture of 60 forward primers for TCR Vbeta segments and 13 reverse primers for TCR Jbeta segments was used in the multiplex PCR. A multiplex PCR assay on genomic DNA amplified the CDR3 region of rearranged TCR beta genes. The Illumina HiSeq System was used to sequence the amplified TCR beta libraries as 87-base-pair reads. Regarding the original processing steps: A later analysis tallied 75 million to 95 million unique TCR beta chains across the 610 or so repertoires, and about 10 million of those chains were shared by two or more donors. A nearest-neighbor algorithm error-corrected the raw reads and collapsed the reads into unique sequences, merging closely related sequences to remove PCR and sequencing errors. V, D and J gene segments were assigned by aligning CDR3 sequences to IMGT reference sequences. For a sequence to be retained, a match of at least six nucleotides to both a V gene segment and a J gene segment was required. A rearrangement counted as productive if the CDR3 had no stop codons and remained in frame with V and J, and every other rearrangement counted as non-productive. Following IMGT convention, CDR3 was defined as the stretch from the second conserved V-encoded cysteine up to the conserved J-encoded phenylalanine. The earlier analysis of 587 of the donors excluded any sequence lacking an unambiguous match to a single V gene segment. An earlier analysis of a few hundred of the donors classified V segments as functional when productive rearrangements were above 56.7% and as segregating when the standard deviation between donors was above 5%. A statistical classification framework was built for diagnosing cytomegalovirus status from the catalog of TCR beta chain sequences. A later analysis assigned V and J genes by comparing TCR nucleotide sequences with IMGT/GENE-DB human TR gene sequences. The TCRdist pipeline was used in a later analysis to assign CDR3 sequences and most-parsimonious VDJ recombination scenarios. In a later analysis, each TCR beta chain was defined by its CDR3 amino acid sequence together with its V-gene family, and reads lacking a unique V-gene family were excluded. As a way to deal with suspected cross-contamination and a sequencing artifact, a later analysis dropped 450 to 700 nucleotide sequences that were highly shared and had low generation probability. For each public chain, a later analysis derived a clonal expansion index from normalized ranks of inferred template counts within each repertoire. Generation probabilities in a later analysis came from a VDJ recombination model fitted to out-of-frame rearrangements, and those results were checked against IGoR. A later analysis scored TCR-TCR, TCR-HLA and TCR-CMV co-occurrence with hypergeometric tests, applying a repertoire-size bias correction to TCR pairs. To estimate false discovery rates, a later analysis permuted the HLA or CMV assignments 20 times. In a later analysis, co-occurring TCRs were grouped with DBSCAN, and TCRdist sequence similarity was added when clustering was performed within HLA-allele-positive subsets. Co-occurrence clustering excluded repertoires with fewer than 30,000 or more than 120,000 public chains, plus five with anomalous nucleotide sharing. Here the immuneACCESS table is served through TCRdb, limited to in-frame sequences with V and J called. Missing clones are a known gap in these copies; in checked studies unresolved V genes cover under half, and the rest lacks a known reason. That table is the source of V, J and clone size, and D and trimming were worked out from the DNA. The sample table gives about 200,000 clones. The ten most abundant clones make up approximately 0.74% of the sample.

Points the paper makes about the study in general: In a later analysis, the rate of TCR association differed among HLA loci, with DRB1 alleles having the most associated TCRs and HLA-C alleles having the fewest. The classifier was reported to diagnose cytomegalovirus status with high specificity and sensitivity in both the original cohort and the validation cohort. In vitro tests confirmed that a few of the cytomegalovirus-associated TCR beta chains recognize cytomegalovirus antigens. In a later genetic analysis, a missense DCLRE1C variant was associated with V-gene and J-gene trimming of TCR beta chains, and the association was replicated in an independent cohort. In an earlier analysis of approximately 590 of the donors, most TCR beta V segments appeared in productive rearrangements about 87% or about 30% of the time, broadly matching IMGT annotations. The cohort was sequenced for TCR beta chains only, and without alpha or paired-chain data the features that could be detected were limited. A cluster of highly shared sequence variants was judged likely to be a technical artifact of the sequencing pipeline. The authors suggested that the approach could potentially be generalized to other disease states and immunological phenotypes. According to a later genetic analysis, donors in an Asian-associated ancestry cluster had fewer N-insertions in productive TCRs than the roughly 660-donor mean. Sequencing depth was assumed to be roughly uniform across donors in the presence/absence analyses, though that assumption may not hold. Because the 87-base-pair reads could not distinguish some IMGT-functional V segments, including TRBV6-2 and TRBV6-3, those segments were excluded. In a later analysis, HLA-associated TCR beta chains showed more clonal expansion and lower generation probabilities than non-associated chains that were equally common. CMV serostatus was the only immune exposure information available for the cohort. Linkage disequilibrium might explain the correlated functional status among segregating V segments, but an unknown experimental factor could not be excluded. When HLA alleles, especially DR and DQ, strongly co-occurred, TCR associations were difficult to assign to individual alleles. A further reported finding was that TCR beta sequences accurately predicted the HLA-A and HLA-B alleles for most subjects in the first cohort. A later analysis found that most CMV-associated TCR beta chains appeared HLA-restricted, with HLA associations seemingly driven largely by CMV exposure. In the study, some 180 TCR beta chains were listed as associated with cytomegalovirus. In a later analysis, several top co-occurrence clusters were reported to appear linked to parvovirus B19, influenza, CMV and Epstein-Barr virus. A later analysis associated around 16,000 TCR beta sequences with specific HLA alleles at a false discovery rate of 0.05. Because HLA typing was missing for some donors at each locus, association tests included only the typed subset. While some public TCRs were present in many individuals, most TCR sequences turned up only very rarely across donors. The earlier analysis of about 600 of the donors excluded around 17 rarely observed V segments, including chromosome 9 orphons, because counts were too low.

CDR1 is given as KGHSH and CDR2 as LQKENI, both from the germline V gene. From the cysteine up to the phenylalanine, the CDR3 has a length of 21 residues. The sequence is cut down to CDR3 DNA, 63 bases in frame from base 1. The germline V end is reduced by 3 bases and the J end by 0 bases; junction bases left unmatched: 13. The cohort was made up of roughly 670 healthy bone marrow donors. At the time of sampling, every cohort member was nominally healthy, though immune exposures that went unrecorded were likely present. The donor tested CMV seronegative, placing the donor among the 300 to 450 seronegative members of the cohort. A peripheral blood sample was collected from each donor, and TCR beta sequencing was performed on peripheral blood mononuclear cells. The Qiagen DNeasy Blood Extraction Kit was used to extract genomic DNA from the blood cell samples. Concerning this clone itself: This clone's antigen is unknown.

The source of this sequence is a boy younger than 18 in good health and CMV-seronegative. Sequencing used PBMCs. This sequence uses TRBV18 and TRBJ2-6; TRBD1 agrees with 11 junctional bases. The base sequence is TGTGCCAGCTCACCGGTGACCGGGACAGGGGGTTCCAGCTCTGGGGCCAACGTCCTGACTTTC. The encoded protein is CASSPVTGTGGSSSGANVLTF.